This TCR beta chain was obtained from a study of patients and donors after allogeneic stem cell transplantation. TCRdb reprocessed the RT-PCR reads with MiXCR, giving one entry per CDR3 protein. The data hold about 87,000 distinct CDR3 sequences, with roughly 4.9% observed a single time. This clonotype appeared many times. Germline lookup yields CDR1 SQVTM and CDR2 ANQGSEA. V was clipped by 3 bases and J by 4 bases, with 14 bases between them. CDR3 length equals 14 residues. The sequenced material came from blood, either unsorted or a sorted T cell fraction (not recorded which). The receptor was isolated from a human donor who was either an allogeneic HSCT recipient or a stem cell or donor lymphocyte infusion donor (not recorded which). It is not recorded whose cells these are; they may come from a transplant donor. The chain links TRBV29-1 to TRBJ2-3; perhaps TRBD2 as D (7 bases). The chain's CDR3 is CSVDPGGLADTQYF. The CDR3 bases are TGCAGCGTTGATCCGGGGGGCTTAGCAGATACGCAGTATTTT.